This T cell receptor beta chain derives from a study of naive and memory T cell subsets (dated by TCRdb to the late 2010s). Regarding the research as a whole: Sorted naive and memory T cell subsets from peripheral blood were analyzed in the study using a UMI-based, open-source pipeline for TCR alpha and beta sequencing. The functional CMV T cell responses agreed completely with IgG serology results. RNA was DNase-treated and reverse transcribed with TCR constant-region primers, mostly using SuperScript III.

With respect to this clonotype: The specificity of this receptor is unknown. One base away there is no much larger clone; base qualities are not given.

Relative to germline, V is 3 bases shorter and J is 2 bases shorter, with 23 bases between their ends. The CDR3 starts with the cysteine, ends with the phenylalanine, and has 17 residues. Only the CDR3 region is kept as DNA, spanning 51 bases read in frame from base 1. From a lookup of the germline V gene (reference sequence), CDR1 and CDR2 are GTSNPN and SVGIG. From the second PCR step onward, the TCR alpha chain libraries and the TCR beta chain libraries were amplified separately. The CMV status of each donor was determined by measuring IFNgamma production from CD4+ T cells after fresh PBMCs had been stimulated overnight with CMV viral lysate. Using Miltenyi beads, CD4 T cells were first positively selected, and CD8 T cells were then positively selected from the CD4-negative fraction. Cells stained for CD3, CD4, CD8, CD45RA, CD27 and a live/dead dye were sorted on a BD Aria II into four subsets by CD45RA and CD27. A few healthy volunteers provided blood, and the blood of each volunteer was split into CD4 and CD8 T cells and then into four differentiation subsets. Roughly 120 ml of peripheral blood was collected from each donor, and PBMC were isolated from the blood using Ficoll-Paque PLUS density-gradient centrifugation. After sorting, cells were lysed in RLT buffer, RNA was extracted using a Qiagen RNeasy kit, and the extracted RNA was stored at -80 degrees C.

The study at large found these results: In both CD4 and CD8 cells, going from naive through CM, EM and EMRA, the Gini index went up while Shannon and inverse Simpson diversity went down. Clonotypes were defined as single alpha or beta chain sequences, not paired alpha/beta receptors. TCR abundance followed a power law whose exponent differed between naive and memory subsets but was consistent across the three individuals. Once error correction was done, more than 85% of naive TCR sequences showed up just once, which made the naive abundance distributions much steeper than those of the memory subsets. RNA-based TCR counts may be influenced by expression changes linked to T cell activation and differentiation. No ground truth was available to validate the repertoire findings for the naive and memory subsets.

Preparation of the library involved UMI-ligation and nested PCR. The beta constant-region primer was an equimolar mix of two oligonucleotides covering both TRBC1 and TRBC2. A single-stranded oligonucleotide bearing the SP2 primer plus a 12-nucleotide UMI was ligated onto the 3' end of the cDNA by T4 RNA ligase 1. Four rounds of PCR were used to amplify ligated cDNA, with nested alpha and beta constant-region primers being used together with the SP2 primer. Incubation of the ligation reaction was carried out at 16 degrees C for roughly 18-24 hours. To avoid over-amplification, PCR2 was usually performed as a SYBR Green qPCR and halted once a predetermined threshold was reached. All purifications after the first were performed with Agencourt AMPure XP magnetic beads. Library amounts were measured by Qubit and library quality was assessed on a TapeStation, where the main peak was expected at around 650 bp. Pooled libraries were sequenced on an Illumina MiSeq using v2 2x251 paired-end kits, and typically about 0.95-2.1 million reads were obtained per sample. Each sample was pooled at about 4 nM, and about 5-8% PhiX was included to help cluster recognition. In the authors' own workflow: FASTQ reads processed by Demultiplexor were assigned V and J genes by Decombinator through tag matching that tolerated a single base-pair mismatch. UMIs were used by Collapsinator to correct both sequencing errors and frequency errors arising from PCR heterogeneity. TCRs were translated and CDR3s were extracted from the conserved cysteine to the FGXG phenylalanine by CDR3Translator, with non-productive sequences being flagged. Repertoires were subsampled to equal numbers of UMI-defined TCRs before Gini, Shannon entropy and inverse Simpson indices were calculated. Within the linear range, a power law was fitted to clonotype abundance distributions using maximum likelihood. For one naive CD8 sample, the pipeline and MIGEC produced similar UMI counts, unique TCR numbers and clonal distributions. Repertoires were searched for about 7,300 CMV-associated CDR3 sequences compiled from VDJdb and a published dataset. TCRdb itself trimmed the public reads at Q25 with fastp, ran MiXCR and retained productive beta chains. Under each unique CDR3 protein, matching rows form one entry showing the most common genes and DNA. These V and J calls originate from TCRdb's pipeline instead of the authors' own analysis. The table for this sample lists 89,000 or so distinct CDR3 sequences; around 13% of them were counted only once. The biggest ten clones account for 0.9% to 0.95% of the sample.

Sample: central memory CD4+ T cells from blood. Taken with the paper, the label for cell subset or site translates to: central memory, CD45RA- CD27+. The sequence is built from TRBV30 and TRBJ2-7; the D segment cannot be called with confidence. The receptor comes from a human donor in good health. Read as DNA, the sequence is TGTGCCTGGAGACCGATTATCGTATCCAGGTGGGCCTACGAGCAGTACTTC. Its protein product is CAWRPIIVSRWAYEQYF.